Listed here is a single T cell receptor beta chain. Its matching antigen is unknown. These data are taken from a study of cytomegalovirus exposure and HLA in healthy donors. About the research overall: Most genotyped donors, over 70% of about 400, had Caucasian-associated genetic ancestry.

Study-level points and caveats: Some V segments could not be told apart, so they were left out, TRBV6-2 and TRBV6-3 among them. Diagnosis of cytomegalovirus status made by the classifier reportedly showed high specificity and sensitivity. A later analysis appeared to link common viral pathogens to several of the most significant clusters.

In germline, CDR1 is MGHRA, CDR2 YSYEKL. The V and J ends lost 1 base and 0 bases respectively, with 10 bases between them. CDR3 length: 16 residues. Primers included in the PCR were 60 Vbeta and 13 Jbeta primers. Produced via immunoSEQ multiplex PCR; TCRdb's table is partial and in-frame only. Counted here are fewer than 250,000 clones, about four fifths occurring once; the ten biggest clones make up 1.1%. This sequence was found in a woman aged 40 to 55 in good health and CMV-seronegative. The sequencing input was PBMCs. The chain recombines TRBV4-1 with TRBJ1-5; unclear D gene. The CDR3 reads CASSQVENYSNQPQHF. CDR3 nucleotides: TGCGCCAGCAGCCAAGTGGAAAACTATAGCAATCAGCCCCAGCATTTT.